One and the same sample provided the 19 T cell receptor beta chains below, sequenced in a study of regulatory T cells in long-lasting Graves disease. Both iRepertoire HTBI primers and Arm-PCR of CDR3 regions were used to build the TCR beta libraries. TCRdb reprocessed the multiplex PCR reads via MiXCR and lists one record per CDR3 protein. The table includes roughly 700,000 distinct CDR3 sequences, 30% detected once. Regarding time point: persistent/refractory GD, antithyroid drugs over 5 years with positive TRAb. The TCR library was prepared using RNA isolated from PBMCs. The starting material was peripheral blood mononuclear cells (PBMCs), obtained when the disease was refractory, from a patient treated with antithyroid drugs. The receptors stem from a female donor with Graves disease.

This clonotype was seen a handful of times. This chain links TRBV6-2 or TRBV6-3 with TRBJ1-1; D is ambiguous. The CDR3 runs to 14 residues. Germline-derived CDR1 and CDR2 are MNHEY and SVGEGT. V lost 0 bases to trimming and J lost 1 base, with 6 bases between them. CDR3 coding DNA: TGTGCCAGCAGTTACTCGCTTGCGAACACTGAAGCTTTCTTT. It translates to CASSYSLANTEAFF.

This clonotype was counted only a few times. The rearrangement links TRBV11-2 to TRBJ1-1, with TRBD1 as a possible D gene (5 bases). Trimming removed 1 base at V and 10 bases at J, with 13 bases between. CDR1 and CDR2 from the germline V gene are SGHAT and FQNNGV. The length of the CDR3 is 13 residues. CDR3 DNA: TGTGCCAGCAGCTTAGTGGGGGATCGTCGAGCTTTCTTT. Translating it yields CASSLVGDRRAFF.

This sequence joins TRBV28 and TRBJ1-5; a possible D gene is TRBD1 (6 bases). Germline V gene data show CDR1 as MDHEN and CDR2 as SYDVKM. The CDR3 is 13 residues long. Trimming left V 7 bases short and J 8 bases short, with 15 bases between. In DNA, the CDR3 is TGTGCCAGCAAACAGGGAAACTTGGAGCCCCAGCATTTT. This sequence encodes CASKQGNLEPQHF.

The chain combines TRBV6-1 with TRBJ1-6; D not resolved. Deletions cut 5 bases from V and 0 bases from J, with 11 bases between. There are 16 residues in the CDR3. Germline values: CDR1 MNHNS, CDR2 SASEGT. The CDR3 is CASSKQRSSYNSPLHF. CDR3 coding DNA: TGTGCCAGCAGTAAGCAGCGAAGCTCCTATAATTCACCCCTCCACTTT.

The chain joins TRBV6-1 to TRBJ1-3; D uncertain. With 4 bases removed from V and 2 bases from J, the gap between germline ends came to 12 bases. The germline V gene encodes CDR1 MNHNS and CDR2 SASEGT. CDR3 length: 15 residues. As DNA, the CDR3 is TGTGCCAGCAGTGTCGACGGATCAACTGGAAACACCATATATTTT. It translates to CASSVDGSTGNTIYF.

A single count supports this clonotype. V and J are TRBV3-1 and TRBJ2-3, with D unclear. This CDR3 is built from 12 residues. Trimming removed 1 base at V and 5 bases at J, with 4 bases between. The V gene's germline CDR1 is LGHDT and CDR2 YNNKEL (reference sequence). CDR3 in amino acids: CASSQGGDTQYF. The DNA of the CDR3 is TGTGCCAGCAGCCAAGGCGGAGATACGCAGTATTTT.

This chain uses TRBV9 with TRBJ2-7; D is perhaps TRBD1 or TRBD2 (7 bases each). Per germline, CDR1 SGDLS and CDR2 YYNGEE. The CDR3 has 15 amino acids. Trimming took off 3 bases at V and 4 bases at J, with 17 bases between the two ends. CDR3 in DNA: TGTGCCAGCAGCGAGGAGACAGGGAGGGAGTACGAGCAGTACTTC. This sequence encodes CASSEETGREYEQYF.

The gene calls are TRBV20-1 and TRBJ1-6; possibly TRBD1 for D (5 bases). From germline, CDR1 is DFQATT and CDR2 SNEGSKA (reference sequence). This CDR3 comprises 16 residues. Trimming took 0 bases from V and 4 from J, leaving 13 bases between them. The CDR3 DNA follows: TGCAGTGCTAGAGATCTGCTGGGGGGGTATAATTCACCCCTCCACTTT. This codes for CSARDLLGGYNSPLHF.

Comment on this clonotype: The junction departs from the called germline gene at one end, perhaps through a read error. This rearrangement joins TRBV29-1 to TRBJ1-2; D uncertain. From germline, CDR1 is SQVTM and CDR2 ANQGSEA. The CDR3 totals 12 residues. The CDR3 is CSVEAPNYGYSF. CDR3 bases: TGCAGCGTTGAAGCGCCTAACTATGGCTACTCCTTC.

As to this clonotype: This may be a read error, as it is one base from a much larger clone. V is TRBV3-1 and J is TRBJ1-3; D is ambiguous. The CDR3 has 12 amino acids. The V and J ends lost 2 bases and 2 bases respectively, with 1 base between them. From germline, CDR1 is LGHDT and CDR2 YNNKEL (reference sequence). The CDR3 region has the DNA TGTGCCAGCAGCCAACCTGGAAACACCATATATTTT. Translation: CASSQPGNTIYF.

The chain recombines TRBV5-1 with TRBJ1-1, with a tentative D call TRBD1 (5 bases). The V and J ends lost 2 bases and 2 bases respectively, with 16 bases between them. The CDR3 runs 16 residues. Looked up from germline, CDR1 is SGHRS and CDR2 is YFSETQ. In DNA form, the CDR3 reads TGCGCCAGCAGCTTAGACCTTGGCGGGGGAAACACTGAAGCTTTCTTT. This sequence encodes CASSLDLGGGNTEAFF.

V is TRBV18 and J is TRBJ1-1, with D unclear. This CDR3 spans 14 amino acids. Germline values: CDR1 KGHSH, CDR2 LQKENI. V was trimmed by 8 bases and J by 0 bases, leaving 13 bases between them. The CDR3 region has the DNA TGTGCCAGCCAACCACAGAGTATGAACACTGAAGCTTTCTTT. It yields the protein CASQPQSMNTEAFF. Drawing the rest from reference TRBV18 and TRBJ1-1, the complete variable domain is NAGVMQNPRHLVRRRGQEARLRCSPMKGHSHVYWYRQLPEEGLKFMVYLQKENIIDESGMPKERFSAEFPKEGPSILRIQQVVRGDSAAYFCASQPQSMNTEAFFGQGTRLTVV.

In its sample, this clonotype was seen a few times. This chain uses TRBV27 with TRBJ1-3; D not resolved. The length of the CDR3 is 14 residues. Germline-derived CDR1 and CDR2 are MNHEY and SMNVEV (reference sequence). Trimming removed 6 bases at V and 0 bases at J, with 9 bases between. The CDR3 here is CASRPDISGNTIYF. Here the CDR3 DNA reads TGTGCCAGCAGGCCCGATATCTCTGGAAACACCATATATTTT.

The chain employs TRBV6-2 or TRBV6-3 and TRBJ1-6; D gene uncertain. Trimming cost V 2 bases and J 9 bases, with 14 bases left between them. The CDR3 spans 15 residues. Per germline, CDR1 MNHEY and CDR2 SVGEGT. The CDR3 DNA sequence: TGTGCCAGCAGTTACGGGCAGACTAAGGGTTCACCCCTCCACTTT. Its protein is CASSYGQTKGSPLHF.

For this clonotype: Compared with germline, one end of the junction differs, possibly owing to a read error. CDR3 loop: CASRPPGQGNSPPHF. CDR3 sequence (DNA): TGTGCCAGCAGGCCCCCGGGACAGGGAAATTCACCCCCCCACTTT. The chain combines TRBV6-1 with TRBJ1-6; 9 bases align to TRBD1. CDR1 MNHNS and CDR2 SASEGT come from the germline V gene. This CDR3 has 15 residues.

This clonotype was detected ten times or more. The chain links TRBV20-1 to TRBJ1-1; D is unresolved. This CDR3 has 12 residues. The germline V gene has CDR1 DFQATT and CDR2 SNEGSKA (reference sequence). The ends were cut back, 2 bases at V and 7 bases at J, with 11 bases in the middle. CDR3 region: CSARMDLFEAFF. DNA for the CDR3: TGCAGTGCTAGAATGGATCTTTTTGAAGCTTTCTTT.

The V and J genes are TRBV20-1 and TRBJ1-1; D is undetermined. The CDR3 is 12 residues long. Trimming took off 1 base at V and 4 bases at J, with 7 bases between the two ends. Germline V lookup: CDR1 DFQATT, CDR2 SNEGSKA (reference sequence). The CDR3, as DNA: TGCAGTGCTAGAGTACGAGGCACTGAAGCTTTCTTT. Its protein is CSARVRGTEAFF.

V usage is TRBV28 and J usage is TRBJ1-5; 7 bases map to TRBD1. J lost 1 base, V lost 7 bases, and 16 bases had no gene match. Germline CDR1 and CDR2: MDHEN and SYDVKM. This CDR3 spans 18 amino acids. CDR3 DNA: TGTGCCAGCAACTCGGACAGGTGGGGGGAATTAAGCAATCAGCCCCAGCATTTT. Its protein product is CASNSDRWGELSNQPQHF.

This clonotype was detected a few times. The chain joins TRBV20-1 to TRBJ1-1; D ambiguous. The germline V gene has CDR1 DFQATT and CDR2 SNEGSKA (reference sequence). The CDR3 covers 15 residues. The germline V and J ends were trimmed by 2 bases and 1 base, with 14 bases remaining between them. Here the CDR3 reads CSARRASLQNTEAFF. Written as DNA, the CDR3 is TGCAGTGCTAGAAGGGCTTCGTTACAGAACACTGAAGCTTTCTTT.